Listed below are T cell receptor beta chains from one sample, sequenced in a study of cytotoxic CD8 clonotypes in ibrutinib-treated CLL. Clones were sequenced by immunoSEQ multiplex PCR, and TCRdb holds only the in-frame ones, with some missing. The table shows 150,000 to 200,000 clones, with approximately 91% occurring only once. Sequenced material: PBMCs, taken at disease progression, from a patient treated with ibrutinib. The receptors shown here come from a human donor with chronic lymphocytic leukemia. CDR3s include the opening cysteine and the closing phenylalanine or tryptophan. The order of the fields is J gene, V gene, CDR3 length, D gene, clone size, CDR3 protein, CDR3 DNA. D genes are given only for firm matches. The size of a clone is reported for some rows only, either as once, few or many, or as a class for expanded clones.

TRBJ2-5 TRBV4-1 17 TRBD2 - CASSQVRSGSLGETQYF TGCGCCAGCAGCCAAGTTAGGAGCGGGAGCTTAGGAGAGACCCAGTACTTC
TRBJ1-1 TRBV29-1 13 - few CSVASGMNTEAFF TGCAGCGTTGCTTCAGGTATGAACACTGAAGCTTTCTTT
TRBJ1-5 TRBV18 13 - - CASSVTIDQPQHF TGTGCCAGCTCAGTCACTATAGATCAGCCCCAGCATTTT
TRBJ1-4 TRBV30 15 - few CAWLRTDQKNEKLFF TGTGCCTGGCTCAGGACGGACCAGAAGAATGAAAAACTGTTTTTT
TRBJ1-2 TRBV10-1 12 TRBD1 - CASSESGQAYTF TGCGCCAGCAGTGAGTCGGGACAGGCCTACACCTTC
TRBJ2-7 TRBV30 18 TRBD2 - CAWSADTGLAGISYEQYF TGTGCCTGGAGTGCTGACACGGGACTAGCGGGGATATCCTACGAGCAGTACTTC
TRBJ2-1 TRBV7-2 16 - - CASSPEPLGGYNEQFF TGTGCCAGCAGCCCGGAGCCACTAGGGGGCTACAATGAGCAGTTCTTC
TRBJ2-6 TRBV6-1 13 - - CASRLSGANVLTF TGTGCCTCGAGATTGTCTGGGGCCAACGTCCTGACTTTC
TRBJ1-1 TRBV14 18 TRBD1 - CASSPPFGTGLGNTEAFF TGTGCCAGCAGCCCCCCGTTTGGGACAGGGTTAGGGAACACTGAAGCTTTCTTT
TRBJ2-3 TRBV10-3 20 - - CAIKGGAGGSRDYPADTQYF TGTGCCATCAAAGGTGGTGCAGGGGGCAGCCGGGACTACCCTGCAGATACGCAGTATTTT
TRBJ1-1 TRBV5-1 14 - few CASGGGRQNTEAFF TGCGCCAGCGGCGGGGGCCGTCAGAACACTGAAGCTTTCTTT
TRBJ1-5 TRBV11-1 13 - few CASSLEFGQPQHF TGTGCCAGCAGCTTAGAATTTGGTCAGCCCCAGCATTTT
TRBJ1-5 TRBV6-6 15 - - CASNQGKADHQPQHF TGTGCCAGCAACCAGGGGAAGGCTGATCATCAGCCCCAGCATTTT
TRBJ1-5 TRBV2 15 TRBD1 - CASSGGQGPNQPQHF TGTGCCAGCAGTGGAGGACAGGGGCCTAATCAGCCCCAGCATTTT
TRBJ2-5 TRBV19 15 TRBD2 - CASSIMALAGETQYF TGTGCCAGTAGTATTATGGCACTAGCGGGCGAGACCCAGTACTTC
TRBJ2-1 TRBV7-3 12 - - CASSPDGDEQFF TGTGCCAGCAGCCCAGATGGGGATGAGCAGTTCTTC
TRBJ2-3 TRBV7-8 16 - - CASSVSRGEITDTQYF TGTGCCAGCAGCGTAAGCCGGGGAGAGATCACAGATACGCAGTATTTT
TRBJ1-5 TRBV15 17 - - CATSTLTGQGINQPQHF TGTGCCACCAGCACCCTTACCGGGCAGGGGATAAATCAGCCCCAGCATTTT
TRBJ1-3 TRBV4-3 17 - - CASSQGFSQGYGNTIYF TGCGCCAGCAGCCAAGGCTTCTCACAAGGTTATGGAAACACCATATATTTT
TRBJ2-7 TRBV7-9 16 TRBD2 - CASSERTSGIRYEQYF TGTGCCAGCAGCGAGAGGACTAGCGGGATACGCTACGAGCAGTACTTC
TRBJ2-1 TRBV13 17 TRBD1 - CASSTRAGQGRYNEQFF TGTGCCAGCAGCACAAGGGCGGGACAGGGCCGCTACAATGAGCAGTTCTTC
TRBJ1-1 TRBV10-3 11 TRBD1 - CAISRGPYAFF TGTGCCATCAGTAGGGGGCCGTACGCTTTCTTT
TRBJ2-2 TRBV12-5 15 - - CASGFTGLNTGELFF TGTGCTAGTGGTTTCACAGGGTTAAACACCGGGGAGCTGTTTTTT
TRBJ1-2 TRBV27 16 - once CASSSNPGRPTGGYTF TGTGCCAGCAGTTCAAACCCCGGCAGGCCAACGGGTGGCTACACCTTC